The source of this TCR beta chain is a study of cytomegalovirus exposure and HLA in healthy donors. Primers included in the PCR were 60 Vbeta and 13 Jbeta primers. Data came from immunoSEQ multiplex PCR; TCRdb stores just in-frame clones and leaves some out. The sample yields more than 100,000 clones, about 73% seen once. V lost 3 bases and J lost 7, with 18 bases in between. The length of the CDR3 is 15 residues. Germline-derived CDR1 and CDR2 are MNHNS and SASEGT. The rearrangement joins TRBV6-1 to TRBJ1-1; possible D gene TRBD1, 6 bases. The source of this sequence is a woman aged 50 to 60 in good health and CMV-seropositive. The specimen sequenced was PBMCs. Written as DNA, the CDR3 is TGTGCCAGCAGTGAGGGGGGGGCCCGACCCCGTGAAGCTTTCTTT. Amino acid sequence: CASSEGGARPREAFF.